This TCR beta chain was captured by sequencing in a study of blood T cell repertoires in COVID-19. For the study at large: Donors in the United States, Italy and Spain gave samples during acute or convalescent COVID-19. Nucleic acid was either cDNA or gDNA, and it came from T cells, B-cell-depleted T cells, or PBMCs.

In the original workflow: Amplification of reference gene primers was used by the study to estimate nucleated cell counts. Here immunoSEQ multiplex PCR was the method, and the copy in TCRdb shows in-frame clones only, minus some. The DNA gave D and trimming, while V, J and clone size come from that table. The sample consists of more than 150,000 clones, roughly 90% of them appearing once. This CDR3 has 17 amino acids. The ends lost 5 bases at V and 4 bases at J; junction bases unmatched: 16. CDR1 is LNHDA and CDR2 is SQIVND in the germline V gene (reference sequence). Specimen: peripheral blood. The chain combines TRBV19 with TRBJ1-2; 7 bases are a match to TRBD1. The receptor was isolated from a man aged 65 to 79 with active or convalescent COVID-19. CDR3 in amino acids: CASSPRTGRPSPYGYTF. CDR3 in DNA: TGTGCCAGTAGTCCGAGGACAGGTCGCCCTTCGCCCTATGGCTACACCTTC.